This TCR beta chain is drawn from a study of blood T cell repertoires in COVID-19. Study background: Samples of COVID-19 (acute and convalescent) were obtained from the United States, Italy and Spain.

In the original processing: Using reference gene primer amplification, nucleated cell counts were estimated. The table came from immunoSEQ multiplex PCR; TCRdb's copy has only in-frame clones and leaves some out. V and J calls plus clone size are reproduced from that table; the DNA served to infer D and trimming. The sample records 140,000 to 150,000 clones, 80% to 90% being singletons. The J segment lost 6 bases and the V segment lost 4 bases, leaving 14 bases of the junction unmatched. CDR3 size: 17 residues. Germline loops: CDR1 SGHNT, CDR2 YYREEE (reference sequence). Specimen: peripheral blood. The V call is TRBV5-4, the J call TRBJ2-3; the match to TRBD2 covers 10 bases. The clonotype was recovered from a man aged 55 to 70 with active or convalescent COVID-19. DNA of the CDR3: TGTGCCAGCAGCCCCAACCCGACGGCTAGCGGGAGTGATACGCAGTATTTT. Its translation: CASSPNPTASGSDTQYF. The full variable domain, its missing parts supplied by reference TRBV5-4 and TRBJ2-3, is ETGVTQSPTHLIKTRGQQVTLRCSSQSGHNTVSWYQQALGQGPQFIFQYYREEENGRGNFPPRFSGLQFPNYSSELNVNALELDDSALYLCASSPNPTASGSDTQYFGPGTRLTVL.